Shown below are 10 T cell receptor beta chains from a single sample sequenced in a study of blood T cell repertoires in COVID-19. Only in-frame clones appear in the TCRdb table, and some are missing; sequencing was by immunoSEQ multiplex PCR. The sample yields approximately 180,000 clones, 87% seen once. Material: peripheral blood. Receptor source: a man in his sixties with active or convalescent COVID-19.

V and J are TRBV3-1 (or the pseudogene TRBV3-2) and TRBJ2-5; 7 positions agree with TRBD1. Germline CDR1 is LGHDT and CDR2 is YNNKEL (reference sequence). This CDR3 has 13 residues. The V and J ends lost 4 bases and 5 bases, in that order; junction bases with no gene match: 4. The DNA of the CDR3 is TGTGCCAGCAGCCTGACAGGGCGCGAGACCCAGTACTTC. This sequence encodes CASSLTGRETQYF.

J is TRBJ1-6 and V is TRBV6-1; 7 nucleotides line up with TRBD1. J lost 11 bases, V lost 2 bases, and 9 bases had no gene match. Germline loops: CDR1 MNHNS, CDR2 SASEGT. This CDR3 is built from 15 residues. The CDR3 DNA follows: TGTGCCAGCAGTGAAATTGGGACAGAGAGGGCACCCCTCCACTTT. It encodes CASSEIGTERAPLHF.

This chain links TRBV6-6 with TRBJ2-5; D call uncertain. CDR1 and CDR2 from the germline V gene are MNHNY and SVGAGI (reference sequence). V was pared by 2 bases and J by 5 bases, with 12 bases between. The CDR3 is made up of 14 amino acids. DNA of the CDR3: TGTGCCAGCAGTTACCGAGCCGCGTTCGAGACCCAGTACTTC. It is translated as CASSYRAAFETQYF.

The gene calls are TRBV6-5 and TRBJ2-5, with 7 bases that match TRBD2. J gave up 7 bases and V 2 bases, and 7 bases lay outside the gene matches. Per germline, CDR1 MNHEY and CDR2 SVGAGI. There are 14 residues in the CDR3. CDR3: CASSYIKRGGTQYF. Written as DNA, the CDR3 is TGTGCCAGCAGTTACATCAAGCGGGGAGGGACCCAGTACTTC.

V and J are TRBV12-5 and TRBJ2-5, with D perhaps TRBD1 (8 bases). The CDR3 covers 16 residues. In germline, CDR1 is LGHNT, CDR2 FRNRAP. V lost 1 base to trimming and J lost 5 bases, with 17 bases between them. The CDR3, as DNA: TGTGCTAGTGGTTTGGCTAGGACAGGGAGGGATGAGACCCAGTACTTC. Its translation is CASGLARTGRDETQYF.

V gene TRBV5-1 combines with J gene TRBJ2-3, with TRBD2 matching 8 bases. Germline V gene lookup returns CDR1 SGHRS and CDR2 YFSETQ. The CDR3 is 15 amino acids. The trim removed 7 bases at V and 4 bases at J, leaving 11 bases unmatched. The CDR3: CASRVDGGAADTQYF. The DNA for the CDR3 is TGCGCCAGCCGGGTGGACGGGGGGGCCGCAGATACGCAGTATTTT.

The chain joins TRBV4-1 to TRBJ2-3; 12 bases are a match to TRBD1. Trimming cost V 4 bases and J 4 bases; bases outside gene matches: 3. Germline V gene data show CDR1 as MGHRA and CDR2 as YSYEKL. CDR3 length: 15 residues. CDR3 bases: TGCGCCAGCAGCCTTGGGACAGGGGGCTCAGATACGCAGTATTTT. This gives the protein CASSLGTGGSDTQYF.

This chain joins TRBV20-1 and TRBJ2-5, with TRBD1 as a possible D gene (6 bases). The CDR3 is 13 residues long. From germline, CDR1 is DFQATT and CDR2 SNEGSKA (reference sequence). The V end lost 3 bases, the J end lost 5 bases, and 13 bases lay between the germline ends. DNA of the CDR3: TGCAGTGCTAGTGCCTCGAGGGGGGAGACCCAGTACTTC. It specifies CSASASRGETQYF.

The chain has TRBV27 and TRBJ1-1, with a possible D match to TRBD1 (6 bases). CDR1 MNHEY and CDR2 SMNVEV come from the germline V gene (reference sequence). V lost 4 bases, J lost 1 base, and 10 bases lay in between. CDR3 length: 14 amino acids. In DNA, the CDR3 is TGTGCCAGCAGTTCACAGGGCTCGAACACTGAAGCTTTCTTT. This sequence encodes CASSSQGSNTEAFF.

This clone was counted between two and nine times. This chain links TRBV7-9 with TRBJ2-1; D gene uncertain. Trimming shortened V by 5 bases and J by 12 bases, and 14 bases separated the two germline ends. The CDR3 consists of 12 residues. The germline CDR1 and CDR2 sequences are SEHNR and FQNEAQ (reference sequence). The CDR3 region has the DNA TGTGCCAGCAGCCTCACCGCGGTTGGGCAGTTCTTC. Translating gives CASSLTAVGQFF.